This TCR beta chain originates from a study of CD4 and CD8 cells across lung adenocarcinoma regions. CDR1 is SGHDN and CDR2 is FVKESK in the germline V gene. Trimming stripped 4 bases from V and 6 bases from J, with 21 bases between. The CDR3 has 16 residues. TCRdb reprocessed the PCR reads with MiXCR, giving one entry per CDR3 protein. There are about 23,000 distinct CDR3 sequences in the sample; about 50% occur only once, and about a fifth lies in the top ten. Samples came from patients with localized non-small cell lung adenocarcinoma. This clonotype was picked up a small number of times. Sequencing used CD4+ T cells from the center of a lung tumor. The clonotype originates from a male donor with lung adenocarcinoma. The CD4 and CD8 labels of this study may be unreliable. The chain recombines TRBV14 with TRBJ1-1; the D is unclear. This chain's CDR3 is CASSRDGEAAVAEAFF. In nucleotides, the CDR3 is TGTGCCAGCAGCCGAGACGGGGAGGCGGCGGTCGCTGAAGCTTTCTTT.